The 10 T cell receptor beta chains reported below all come from one sample, sequenced in a study of cytomegalovirus exposure and HLA in healthy donors. PCR used 60 Vbeta primers and 13 Jbeta primers. Assay used: immunoSEQ multiplex PCR; TCRdb lists only in-frame clones, some missing. Among approximately 94,000 clones, approximately 80% were seen once, and the ten largest hold approximately 5.3%. The specimen was PBMCs. The origin of the receptors is a young man in good health and CMV-seropositive.

This clone was observed a few times. The chain carries TRBV27 and TRBJ2-4, with D tentatively TRBD2 (6 bases). The V gene lost 0 bases and the J gene lost 0 bases, with 15 bases spanning the gap. The CDR3 length is 18 residues. The germline V gene encodes CDR1 MNHEY and CDR2 SMNVEV (reference sequence). CDR3 nucleotide sequence: TGTGCCAGCAGTTTATCGGCCGGGAGTTATATAGCCAAAAACATTCAGTACTTC. It yields the protein CASSLSAGSYIAKNIQYF.

The CDR3 bases are TGTGCCAGTGCGGGACTAGCGGGGGCTTTAAGCTCCTACAATGAGCAGTTCTTC. Translating gives CASAGLAGALSSYNEQFF. The chain uses TRBV19 and TRBJ2-1; TRBD2 matches 14 bases. Trimming cost V 8 bases and J 0 bases; bases outside gene matches: 9. There are 18 residues in the CDR3. Germline V gene lookup returns CDR1 LNHDA and CDR2 SQIVND (reference sequence).

The chain carries TRBV2 and TRBJ1-2; D gene uncertain. This CDR3 has 18 residues. The germline gives CDR1 SNHLY, CDR2 FYNNEI. The V and J ends lost 7 bases and 5 bases respectively, with 29 bases between them. This CDR3 reads CASKPLEVRSNQRYGYTF. CDR3 sequence (DNA): TGTGCCAGCAAACCTCTGGAGGTCAGGAGTAATCAGAGGTATGGCTACACCTTC. Complete variable domain (other parts from reference TRBV2 and TRBJ1-2): EPEVTQTPSHQVTQMGQEVILRCVPISNHLYFYWYRQILGQKVEFLVSFYNNEISEKSEIFDDQFSVERPDGSNFTLKIRSTKLEDSAMYFCASKPLEVRSNQRYGYTFGSGTRLTVV.

The J gene is TRBJ2-1, the V gene TRBV7-3; 7 nucleotides match TRBD2. Germline V gives CDR1 SGHTA, CDR2 FQGTGA. The CDR3 is 16 amino acids. The junction had 8 bases not matched to a gene; V was cut back by 4 bases and J by 2 bases. The CDR3: CASSSEVGGPYNEQFF. CDR3 nucleotide sequence: TGTGCCAGCAGCTCCGAGGTGGGAGGGCCCTACAATGAGCAGTTCTTC.

This clone came up once. The chain recombines TRBV11-2 with TRBJ2-1, with a possible D match to TRBD1 (5 bases). The CDR3 has 17 residues. V lost 5 bases, J lost 0 bases, and 17 bases lay in between. From germline, CDR1 is SGHAT and CDR2 FQNNGV. The DNA of the CDR3 is TGTGCCAGCAGCAGGGAACAGGCGTTTAGCTCCTACAATGAGCAGTTCTTC. Protein: CASSREQAFSSYNEQFF.

This chain joins TRBV7-9 and TRBJ2-5; 11 nucleotides line up with TRBD2. CDR3 length: 17 amino acids. J lost 2 bases, V lost 5 bases, and 10 bases had no gene match. Germline CDR1 reads SEHNR; CDR2 reads FQNEAQ (reference sequence). CDR3 coding DNA: TGTGCCAGCAGCCTCTTGGGACTAGCGGTACAACAAGAGACCCAGTACTTC. This translates into CASSLLGLAVQQETQYF.

This chain links TRBV18 with TRBJ1-5; 9 nucleotides align to TRBD1. After removal of 2 bases from V and 11 bases from J, the junction contained 10 bases not matched to a gene. Germline-derived CDR1 and CDR2 are KGHSH and LQKENI. The CDR3 sequence is 15 residues long. The CDR3 is CASSPGGTRQGAQHF. The CDR3 coding sequence is TGTGCCAGCTCACCAGGGGGTACAAGACAGGGGGCCCAGCATTTT. Using reference TRBV18 and TRBJ1-5 for the parts outside the CDR3, the full variable domain is NAGVMQNPRHLVRRRGQEARLRCSPMKGHSHVYWYRQLPEEGLKFMVYLQKENIIDESGMPKERFSAEFPKEGPSILRIQQVVRGDSAAYFCASSPGGTRQGAQHFGDGTRLSIL.

This chain connects TRBV7-8 to TRBJ2-7; no clear D gene. The CDR3 consists of 13 residues. Germline V gene data show CDR1 as SGHVS and CDR2 as FQNEAQ. Trimming removed 2 bases from V and 0 bases from J, with 5 bases in between. CDR3 region: CASSLSLSYEQYF. The CDR3 DNA sequence: TGTGCCAGCAGCTTATCCCTCTCCTACGAGCAGTACTTC.

The rearrangement uses TRBV28 and TRBJ1-5, with a tentative D call TRBD1 (5 bases). This CDR3 spans 16 amino acids. CDR1 is MDHEN, CDR2 SYDVKM, per germline. V was clipped by 7 bases and J by 0 bases, with 16 bases between them. The CDR3 coding sequence is TGTGCCAGCAAACCGGGAGGGGTAAATAGCAATCAGCCCCAGCATTTT. It specifies CASKPGGVNSNQPQHF.

This chain uses TRBV19 with TRBJ1-1; D is perhaps TRBD1 (5 bases). CDR1 is LNHDA, CDR2 SQIVND, per germline (reference sequence). The CDR3 sequence is 15 residues long. The V end was cut by 2 bases, the J end by 3 bases, with 13 bases between. This chain's CDR3 is CASSISPRGDTEAFF. Written as DNA, the CDR3 is TGTGCCAGTAGTATATCGCCGCGGGGGGACACTGAAGCTTTCTTT.